The 25 T cell receptor beta chains below come from one sample, sequenced in a study of beta chain features in type 1 diabetes. The isolated RNA, all of it, was reverse transcribed, so expressed TCRB transcripts were what got sequenced. Assay: immunoSEQ multiplex PCR; the TCRdb copy retains only in-frame clones and omits some. Here the sample spans more than 300,000 clones, about 15% being singletons. Sample: naive CD4+ T cells from blood. These receptors came from a woman under 30 in good health.

The chain joins TRBV29-1 to TRBJ1-1; 9 bases are shared with TRBD1. The junction had 10 bases not matched to a gene; V was cut back by 1 base and J by 1 base. CDR1 and CDR2 (germline): SQVTM, ANQGSEA. The CDR3 covers 17 residues. Written as DNA, the CDR3 is TGCAGCGTTGAAGGCGGGACAGGGTTATGGACGAACACTGAAGCTTTCTTT. Translation: CSVEGGTGLWTNTEAFF.

The chain is built from TRBV30 and TRBJ2-5; perhaps TRBD1 as D (6 bases). Germline lookup yields CDR1 GTSNPN and CDR2 SVGIG (reference sequence). With 8 bases removed from V and 1 base from J, the gap between germline ends came to 8 bases. The CDR3 runs to 11 residues. The CDR3 region has the DNA TGTGCCGGACAGATCCAAGAGACCCAGTACTTC. Translation gives CAGQIQETQYF.

The chain carries TRBV7-2 and TRBJ2-7; 10 bases line up with TRBD2. The V gene end was trimmed by 1 base and the J gene end by 4 bases; junction bases not matched to a gene: 10. The CDR3 has 17 amino acids. The germline gives CDR1 SGHTA, CDR2 FQGNSA. The CDR3 DNA is TGTGCCAGCAGCTTAGTCGGGTTGGGGACTAGCGTGTACGAGCAGTACTTC. Protein product: CASSLVGLGTSVYEQYF.

The genes are TRBV18 and TRBJ2-5; 8 positions agree with TRBD1. The germline V gene encodes CDR1 KGHSH and CDR2 LQKENI. V lost 4 bases, J lost 4 bases, and 8 bases stayed unmatched. The CDR3 is made up of 15 amino acids. The DNA of the CDR3 is TGTGCCAGCTCACGGGGACAGGTCGTACTAGAGACCCAGTACTTC. The encoded protein is CASSRGQVVLETQYF.

This sequence joins TRBV2 and TRBJ2-7, with D unclear. In germline, CDR1 is SNHLY, CDR2 FYNNEI. Trimming took 3 bases from V and 5 from J, leaving 14 bases between them. CDR3 size: 14 residues. CDR3 in DNA: TGTGCCAGCAGTGAGAGAATAAGAGACAACGAGCAGTACTTC. The encoded protein is CASSERIRDNEQYF.

This clone turned up a few times. The chain is built from TRBV29-1 and TRBJ1-1; no clear D. The germline V and J ends were trimmed by 4 bases and 6 bases, with 12 bases remaining between them. The CDR3 runs to 12 residues. Germline values: CDR1 SQVTM, CDR2 ANQGSEA. The CDR3 sequence: CSVGEGRAEAFF. For the CDR3, the DNA is TGCAGCGTTGGTGAGGGTCGTGCTGAAGCTTTCTTT. The variable domain in full, completed from reference TRBV29-1 and TRBJ1-1, reads SAVISQKPSRDICQRGTSLTIQCQVDSQVTMMFWYRQQPGQSLTLIATANQGSEATYESGFVIDKFPISRPNLTFSTLTVSNMSPEDSSIYLCSVGEGRAEAFFGQGTRLTVV.

J is TRBJ2-7 and V is TRBV30; 8 bases map to TRBD2. The CDR3 covers 12 residues. CDR1 is GTSNPN, CDR2 SVGIG, per germline (reference sequence). With 8 bases clipped from V and 6 bases from J, the junction kept 9 bases outside the gene matches. The chain's CDR3 is CAQSPGGPEQYF. CDR3 in DNA: TGTGCCCAGTCCCCGGGGGGGCCCGAGCAGTACTTC.

This clone came up a few times. The chain joins TRBV4-3 to TRBJ2-7; TRBD1 matches at 8 bases. Per germline, CDR1 LGHNA and CDR2 YSLEER. The CDR3 is 16 amino acids. The junction had 10 bases not matched to a gene; V was cut back by 4 bases and J by 2 bases. The DNA of the CDR3 is TGCGCCAGCAGCCCCGGACAGGGTAATAGGGCCTACGAGCAGTACTTC. It codes for CASSPGQGNRAYEQYF.

The V call is TRBV29-1, the J call TRBJ2-3; 12 nucleotides line up with TRBD2. This CDR3 is 14 amino acids long. The ends lost 4 bases at V and 5 bases at J; junction bases unmatched: 4. Germline CDR1 SQVTM, CDR2 ANQGSEA. The CDR3 here is CSVGAGLAGDTQYF. The CDR3 DNA sequence: TGCAGCGTTGGGGCGGGACTAGCGGGAGATACGCAGTATTTT.

This chain uses TRBV14 with TRBJ2-1, with D hard to call. The CDR3 extends over 15 amino acids. Germline V gives CDR1 SGHDN, CDR2 FVKESK. Trimming took 0 bases from V and 5 from J, leaving 11 bases between them. CDR3 DNA sequence: TGTGCCAGCAGCCAAGATATAACTTCGAACAATGAGCAGTTCTTC. This sequence encodes CASSQDITSNNEQFF.

The gene calls are TRBV28 and TRBJ2-7; perhaps TRBD1 as D (5 bases). Trimming stripped 2 bases from V and 0 bases from J, with 14 bases between. CDR1 is MDHEN and CDR2 is SYDVKM in the germline V gene. The CDR3 runs 16 residues. As DNA, the CDR3 is TGTGCCAGCAGTTTAATCGGAAGAACAGGCTCCTACGAGCAGTACTTC. It translates to CASSLIGRTGSYEQYF.

This clone was observed a few times. The rearrangement joins TRBV6-1 to TRBJ2-1; 10 bases line up with TRBD2. J lost 10 bases, V lost 6 bases, and 12 bases had no gene match. CDR1 is MNHNS, CDR2 SASEGT, per germline. The CDR3 contains 15 residues. The chain's CDR3 is CASRERLAGSFEQFF. DNA for the CDR3: TGTGCCAGCAGAGAGAGACTAGCGGGTTCTTTCGAGCAGTTCTTC.

The sample holds a few counts of this clone. The V gene is TRBV7-2, the J gene TRBJ2-3, with D perhaps TRBD2 (5 bases). CDR3 size: 14 residues. Germline V CDR1 and CDR2: SGHTA, FQGNSA. V lost 1 base to trimming and J lost 7 bases, with 12 bases between them. CDR3 sequence: CASSLDTGMHTQYF. In DNA form, the CDR3 reads TGTGCCAGCAGCTTAGATACGGGAATGCATACGCAGTATTTT.

The rearrangement joins TRBV28 to TRBJ2-7; 9 bases fit TRBD1. The CDR3 is 14 amino acids. With 8 bases clipped from V and 5 bases from J, the junction kept 10 bases outside the gene matches. Germline CDR1 and CDR2: MDHEN and SYDVKM. Written as DNA, the CDR3 is TGTGCCAGCCGAATACCGGGACAGGGCCACGAGCAGTACTTC. It codes for CASRIPGQGHEQYF.

V usage is TRBV7-2 and J usage is TRBJ2-7, with TRBD2 as a possible D gene (6 bases). Germline lookup yields CDR1 SGHTA and CDR2 FQGNSA. The CDR3 loop spans 16 amino acids. V was pared by 2 bases and J by 0 bases, with 14 bases between. DNA for the CDR3: TGTGCCAGCAGCTTATATGGCGGAGGGAGCTCCTACGAGCAGTACTTC. Protein product: CASSLYGGGSSYEQYF.

Points on this clone: This same CDR3 is encoded by further DNA sequences in the sample. The chain is built from TRBV29-1 and TRBJ1-5; maybe TRBD1 (5 bases). There are 13 residues in the CDR3. Germline values: CDR1 SQVTM, CDR2 ANQGSEA. The V and J ends lost 4 bases and 4 bases respectively, with 11 bases between them. This CDR3 is CSVAGQLNQPQHF. CDR3 in DNA: TGCAGCGTTGCAGGACAACTTAATCAGCCCCAGCATTTT.

The J gene is TRBJ2-3, the V gene TRBV30, with D tentatively TRBD2 (6 bases). Between the trimmed V and J ends, which lost 3 bases and 8 bases, there was a span of 12 bases. Germline-derived CDR1 and CDR2 are GTSNPN and SVGIG (reference sequence). This CDR3 contains 12 residues. The CDR3, as DNA: TGTGCCTGGAGACTAGCCCGAGTTACGCAGTATTTT. Translating gives CAWRLARVTQYF.

CDR3 nucleotide sequence: TGTGCCAGCAGTGCAGAGGGCTTAAGTCAGCCCCAGCATTTT. Translation: CASSAEGLSQPQHF. The chain links TRBV2 to TRBJ1-5; D not certain. V lost 4 bases and J 6 bases, leaving 13 bases between the germline ends. The CDR3 consists of 14 residues. Germline CDR1 is SNHLY and CDR2 is FYNNEI.

This chain connects TRBV30 to TRBJ2-1, with 12 nucleotides matching TRBD2. CDR1 is GTSNPN, CDR2 SVGIG, per germline (reference sequence). The CDR3 loop spans 14 amino acids. J gave up 4 bases and V 2 bases, and 0 bases lay outside the gene matches. The CDR3 loop is CAWSLAGGYNEQFF. The CDR3 nucleotides read TGTGCCTGGAGTCTAGCGGGAGGGTACAATGAGCAGTTCTTC.

This clone came up a few times. The chain carries TRBV18 and TRBJ2-1; maybe TRBD1 (6 bases). Trimming removed 2 bases from V and 7 bases from J, with 12 bases in between. CDR1 is KGHSH, CDR2 LQKENI, per germline. The CDR3 has 14 amino acids. In nucleotides, the CDR3 is TGTGCCAGCTCACCATCTCCAGGGGCGAATGAGCAGTTCTTC. Translation: CASSPSPGANEQFF.

This clone has just one count. The gene calls are TRBV7-9 and TRBJ2-5; D may be TRBD2 (5 bases). This CDR3 contains 16 residues. Germline lookup yields CDR1 SEHNR and CDR2 FQNEAQ (reference sequence). With 4 bases removed from V and 2 bases from J, the gap between germline ends came to 17 bases. The CDR3 DNA is TGTGCCAGCAGCTCTATCGGAGGTACGGAACAAGAGACCCAGTACTTC. Encoded protein: CASSSIGGTEQETQYF.

This clone was seen a handful of times. This chain uses TRBV29-1 with TRBJ1-2, with a weak D call TRBD1 (6 bases). Trimming took 6 bases from V and 7 from J, leaving 12 bases between them. Germline values: CDR1 SQVTM, CDR2 ANQGSEA. The CDR3 is 11 residues long. The CDR3 here is CSVGQTPGYTF. The CDR3 nucleotides are TGCAGCGTCGGACAGACACCTGGCTACACCTTC.

The CDR3 sequence is CASSLMAGGNNQPQHF. For the CDR3, the DNA is TGTGCCAGCAGCTTAATGGCAGGGGGAAACAATCAGCCCCAGCATTTT. The V and J genes are TRBV7-2 and TRBJ1-5; 7 nucleotides align to TRBD1. Germline V gives CDR1 SGHTA, CDR2 FQGNSA. V lost 2 bases, J lost 3 bases, and 7 bases stayed unmatched. The CDR3 contains 16 residues.

V is TRBV28 and J is TRBJ2-3; D is unresolved. Trimming cost V 4 bases and J 3 bases, with 20 bases left between them. The germline V gene encodes CDR1 MDHEN and CDR2 SYDVKM. The CDR3 totals 17 residues. The CDR3 is CASSSYPVTPGTDTQYF. CDR3 bases: TGTGCCAGCAGTTCTTACCCGGTAACGCCGGGTACAGATACGCAGTATTTT.

This clone has more than one count but fewer than ten. This chain uses TRBV10-3 with TRBJ2-5; tentatively, D is TRBD2 (6 bases). V dropped 10 bases and J dropped 5 bases, with 11 bases sitting between them. Looked up from germline, CDR1 is ENHRY and CDR2 is SYGVKD. The CDR3 totals 11 residues. DNA of the CDR3: TGTGCCACCGGACTATCCGAGACCCAGTACTTC. This sequence encodes CATGLSETQYF.